A single sample gave rise to the 9 T cell receptor beta chains below, sequenced in a study of beta chain features in type 1 diabetes. As every portion of the isolated RNA was reverse transcribed, the sequencing read expressed TCRB transcripts. Libraries were prepared by immunoSEQ multiplex PCR; TCRdb keeps only in-frame clonotypes and omits some of them. The sample carries 120,000 to 150,000 clones, under 60% recorded once. Sequencing was carried out using Tregs from blood. Receptor source: a man aged 18-30 years in good health.

V gene TRBV7-2 combines with J gene TRBJ2-5, with D possibly matching TRBD1 (7 bases). CDR1 and CDR2 from the germline V gene are SGHTA and FQGNSA. V lost 2 bases and J lost 4, with 14 bases in between. The CDR3 length is 15 residues. This CDR3 is CASSLWRQGGETQYF. DNA for the CDR3: TGTGCCAGCAGCTTATGGAGACAGGGAGGAGAGACCCAGTACTTC.

This chain uses TRBV7-9 with TRBJ1-1, with D unresolved. The CDR3 loop spans 13 amino acids. Trimming left V 6 bases short and J 3 bases short, with 11 bases between. Looked up from germline, CDR1 is SEHNR and CDR2 is FQNEAQ (reference sequence). CDR3: CASRRTPDTEAFF. In nucleotides, the CDR3 is TGTGCCAGCAGGCGGACTCCTGACACTGAAGCTTTCTTT. Full variable domain (missing parts from reference TRBV7-9 and TRBJ1-1): DTGVSQNPRHKITKRGQNVTFRCDPISEHNRLYWYRQTLGQGPEFLTYFQNEAQLEKSRLLSDRFSAERPKGSFSTLEIQRTEQGDSAMYLCASRRTPDTEAFFGQGTRLTVV.

This chain uses TRBV7-9 with TRBJ2-7; 10 bases line up with TRBD2. Per the germline V gene, CDR1 is SEHNR and CDR2 is FQNEAQ (reference sequence). The CDR3 is 15 amino acids. Unmatched junction bases numbered 6, after V lost 3 bases and J lost 4 bases. CDR3 amino acids: CASSLGTSVIYEQYF. Here the CDR3 DNA reads TGTGCCAGCAGCTTGGGGACTAGCGTCATATACGAGCAGTACTTC.

The chain combines TRBV19 with TRBJ2-2; D may be TRBD2 (5 bases). CDR3 length: 15 amino acids. Germline V gene data show CDR1 as LNHDA and CDR2 as SQIVND (reference sequence). V was trimmed by 3 bases and J by 5 bases, leaving 13 bases between them. This CDR3 reads CASSIVSGGTGELFF. CDR3 DNA sequence: TGTGCCAGTAGTATTGTAAGTGGCGGGACCGGGGAGCTGTTTTTT. The whole variable domain, remainder taken from reference TRBV19 and TRBJ2-2, is DGGITQSPKYLFRKEGQNVTLSCEQNLNHDAMYWYRQDPGQGLRLIYYSQIVNDFQKGDIAEGYSVSREKKESFPLTVTSAQKNPTAFYLCASSIVSGGTGELFFGEGSRLTVL.

The rearrangement links TRBV5-4 to TRBJ2-7; TRBD2 matches 11 bases. V shed 4 bases and J 4 bases; nucleotides not matched to a gene: 7. The CDR3 extends over 15 amino acids. Germline values: CDR1 SGHNT, CDR2 YYREEE (reference sequence). In DNA form, the CDR3 reads TGTGCCAGCAGCCAGATAGCGGGAGGGCCATACGAGCAGTACTTC. It encodes CASSQIAGGPYEQYF.

The chain joins TRBV9 to TRBJ2-3; the D gene is possibly TRBD2 (6 bases). V was shortened by 0 bases and J by 2 bases, with 10 bases between the two germline ends. CDR1 is SGDLS, CDR2 YYNGEE, per germline. This CDR3 has 15 residues. The CDR3 spells CASSVAGALTDTQYF. CDR3 DNA: TGTGCCAGCAGCGTAGCGGGAGCCCTCACAGATACGCAGTATTTT.

The chain has TRBV20-1 and TRBJ2-5; D remains unclear. Germline V gene sequence: CDR1 DFQATT, CDR2 SNEGSKA (reference sequence). This CDR3 comprises 10 residues. V was trimmed by 5 bases and J by 2 bases, leaving 3 bases between them. CDR3 bases: TGCAGTGCTGAGCAAGAGACCCAGTACTTC. It translates to CSAEQETQYF.

The table lists this clone with a few counts. V is TRBV2 and J is TRBJ2-3, with D tentatively TRBD2 (6 bases). The CDR3 is 15 amino acids. Trimming took 6 bases from V and 5 from J, leaving 18 bases between them. Per germline, CDR1 SNHLY and CDR2 FYNNEI. CDR3 residues: CASSPPSVAQDTQYF. DNA of the CDR3: TGTGCCAGCAGCCCCCCTAGCGTGGCCCAAGATACGCAGTATTTT. Full variable domain (rest looked up from reference TRBV2 and TRBJ2-3): EPEVTQTPSHQVTQMGQEVILRCVPISNHLYFYWYRQILGQKVEFLVSFYNNEISEKSEIFDDQFSVERPDGSNFTLKIRSTKLEDSAMYFCASSPPSVAQDTQYFGPGTRLTVL.

This chain connects TRBV7-9 to TRBJ2-5, with D perhaps matching TRBD1 (6 bases). Trimming removed 3 bases at V and 2 bases at J, with 19 bases between. This CDR3 has 17 residues. Germline assignment: CDR1 SEHNR and CDR2 FQNEAQ (reference sequence). DNA of the CDR3: TGTGCCAGCAGCTTCGGAAGGGGGTCCTTAATGCAAGAGACCCAGTACTTC. Residues: CASSFGRGSLMQETQYF.